This TCR beta chain was retrieved from a study of metastatic and nonmetastatic thyroid tumors. Study details: Repertoires from malignant and benign thyroid patients were compared across blood and tumor or nodule tissue.

This clone came up many times. Thyroid surgery had not been preceded by any treatment in any patient. The CDR3 has 16 amino acids. Trimming took off 1 base at V and 3 bases at J, with 13 bases between the two ends. Germline V gene data show CDR1 as SGHVS and CDR2 as FNYEAQ. Original processing methods: Researchers built a distant-metastasis classifier for papillary thyroid cancer that drew on CDR3 differences across clinicopathological groups. TCRdb reanalyzed the PCR reads with MiXCR. The V and J calls and clone size are TCRdb's, not the authors'. Of 20,000 to 25,000 clones in the sample, roughly an eighth were seen once.

Sequencing input: blood. This sequence joins TRBV7-6 and TRBJ2-1; no clear D gene. The sequence was obtained from a female donor with papillary thyroid cancer or a benign thyroid nodule (not recorded which). Some clones in this sample may be carry-over from other donors' samples. In DNA form, the CDR3 reads TGTGCCAGCAGCTTAGAACAACGCTCCCGCTACAATGAGCAGTTCTTC. It translates to CASSLEQRSRYNEQFF.